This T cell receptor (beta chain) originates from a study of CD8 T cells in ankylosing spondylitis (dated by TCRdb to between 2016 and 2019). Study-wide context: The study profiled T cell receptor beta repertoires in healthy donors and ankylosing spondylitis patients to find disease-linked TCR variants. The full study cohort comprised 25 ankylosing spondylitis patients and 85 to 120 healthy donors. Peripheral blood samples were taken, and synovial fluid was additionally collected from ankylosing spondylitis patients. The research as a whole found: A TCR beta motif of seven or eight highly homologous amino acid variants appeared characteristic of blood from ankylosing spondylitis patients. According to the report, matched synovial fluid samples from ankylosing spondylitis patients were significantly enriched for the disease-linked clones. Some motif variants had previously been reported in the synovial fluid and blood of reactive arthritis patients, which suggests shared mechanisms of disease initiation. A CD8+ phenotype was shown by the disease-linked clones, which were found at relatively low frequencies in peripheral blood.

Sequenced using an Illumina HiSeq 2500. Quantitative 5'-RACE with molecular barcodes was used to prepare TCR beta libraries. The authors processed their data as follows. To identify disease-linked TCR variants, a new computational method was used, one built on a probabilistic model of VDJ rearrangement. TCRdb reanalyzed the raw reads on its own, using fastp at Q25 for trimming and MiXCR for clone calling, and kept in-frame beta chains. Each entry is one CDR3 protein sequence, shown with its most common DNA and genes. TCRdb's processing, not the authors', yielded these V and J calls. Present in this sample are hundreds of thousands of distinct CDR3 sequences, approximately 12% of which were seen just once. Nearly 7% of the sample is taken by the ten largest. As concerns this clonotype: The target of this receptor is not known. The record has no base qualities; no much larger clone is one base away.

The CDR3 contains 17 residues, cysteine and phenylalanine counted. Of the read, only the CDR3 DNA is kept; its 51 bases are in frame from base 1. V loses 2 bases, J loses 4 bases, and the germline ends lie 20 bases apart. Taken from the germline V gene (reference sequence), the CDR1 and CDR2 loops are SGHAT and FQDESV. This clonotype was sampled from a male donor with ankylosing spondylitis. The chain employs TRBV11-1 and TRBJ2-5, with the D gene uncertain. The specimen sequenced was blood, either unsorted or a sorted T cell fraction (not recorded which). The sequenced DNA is TGTGCCAGCAGCTTACATTCCTCGGGCGTTCGCCGAGAGACCCAGTACTTC. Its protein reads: CASSLHSSGVRRETQYF.